The clone carrying this TCR beta chain came up a few times. The target antigen is unknown. Libraries were prepared by immunoSEQ multiplex PCR; TCRdb keeps only in-frame clonotypes and omits some of them. The profile shows under 100,000 clones, 85% to 95% of them singletons. This record belongs to a study of OX40 agonist ivuxolimab in advanced cancers. For the study at large: The drug used for patients, ivuxolimab, was an agonistic anti-OX40 (CD134) antibody. Eligibility admitted prior anti-PD-1, anti-PD-L1 or anti-CTLA-4 therapy; about 42% had some. Study observations and caveats: With doses of 0.1-3.0 mg/kg, partial responders showed among the lowest clonal expansion. CD4+ and CD8+ blood T cells expanded clonally by week 6 at 0.1 to 3.0 mg/kg.

This CDR3 spans 14 amino acids. Germline CDR1 reads SGHAT; CDR2 reads FQNNGV. V was clipped by 2 bases and J by 2 bases, with 7 bases between them. Sequences were derived from CD4+ or CD8+ T cells sorted from blood, sampled in a trial of the OX40 agonist ivuxolimab. The J gene is TRBJ2-1, the V gene TRBV11-2, with D uncertain. The receptor comes from an adult with an advanced solid tumor such as melanoma, head and neck, liver or kidney cancer. CDR3 DNA: TGTGCCAGCAGCTTACTAGAAACCTACAATGAGCAGTTCTTC. This translates into CASSLLETYNEQFF.